This TCR beta chain is from a study of patients and donors after allogeneic stem cell transplantation. Trimming shortened V by 1 base and J by 2 bases, and 10 bases separated the two germline ends. There are 15 residues in the CDR3. Germline CDR1 and CDR2: SGHAT and FQNNGV. TCRdb reprocessed the RT-PCR reads with MiXCR, giving one entry per CDR3 protein. This table has about 57,000 distinct CDR3 sequences, more than 10% appearing once. The specimen sequenced was blood, either unsorted or a sorted T cell fraction (not recorded which). V is TRBV11-2 and J is TRBJ2-3; D gene uncertain. This TCR derives from a human donor who was either an allogeneic HSCT recipient or a stem cell or donor lymphocyte infusion donor (not recorded which). It is not recorded whose cells these are; they may come from a transplant donor. CDR3 loop: CASSLGPDITDTQYF. The CDR3 coding sequence is TGTGCCAGCAGCTTAGGTCCTGACATCACAGATACGCAGTATTTT.